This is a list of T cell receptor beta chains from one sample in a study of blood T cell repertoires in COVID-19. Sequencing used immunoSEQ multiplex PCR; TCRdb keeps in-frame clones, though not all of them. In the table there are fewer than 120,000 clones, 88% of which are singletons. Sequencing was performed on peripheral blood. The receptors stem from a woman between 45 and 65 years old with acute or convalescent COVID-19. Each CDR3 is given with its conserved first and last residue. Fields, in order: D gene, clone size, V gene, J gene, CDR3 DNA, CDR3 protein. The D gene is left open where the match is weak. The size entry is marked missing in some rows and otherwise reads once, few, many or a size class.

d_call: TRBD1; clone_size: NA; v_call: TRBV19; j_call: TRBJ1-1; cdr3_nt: TGTGCCAGTAGTATAGAAGACAGGGTGGGCACTGAAGCTTTCTTT; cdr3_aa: CASSIEDRVGTEAFF
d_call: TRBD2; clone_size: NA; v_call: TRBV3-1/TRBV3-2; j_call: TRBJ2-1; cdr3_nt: TGTGCCAGCAGCCTGAGTCTAGCGGCTGCCTACAATGAGCAGTTCTTC; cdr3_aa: CASSLSLAAAYNEQFF
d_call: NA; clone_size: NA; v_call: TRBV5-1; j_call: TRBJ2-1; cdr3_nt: TGCGCCAGCAGATCCGGGACTCAGAGCGCCGGTGAGCAGTTCTTC; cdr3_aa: CASRSGTQSAGEQFF
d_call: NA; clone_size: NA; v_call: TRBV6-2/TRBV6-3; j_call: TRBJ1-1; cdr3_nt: TGTGCCAGCAGTCCCCTGGGAGGGAACACTGAAGCTTTCTTT; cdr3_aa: CASSPLGGNTEAFF
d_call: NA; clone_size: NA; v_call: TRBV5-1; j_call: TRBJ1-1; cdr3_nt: TGCGCCAGCAGCTTGGCTACCGCATACACTGAAGCTTTCTTT; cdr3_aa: CASSLATAYTEAFF
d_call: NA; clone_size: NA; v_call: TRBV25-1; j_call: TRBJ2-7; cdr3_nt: TGTGCCAGCAGTGTCCGGGGTCGGGAGTACTTC; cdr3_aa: CASSVRGREYF
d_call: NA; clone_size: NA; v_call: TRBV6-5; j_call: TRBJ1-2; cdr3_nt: TGTGCCAGCATCTCAACGGAGGGCTACACCTTC; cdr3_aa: CASISTEGYTF
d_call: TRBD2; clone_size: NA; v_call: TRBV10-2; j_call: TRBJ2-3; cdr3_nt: TGCGCCAGCATCCGAGCAGCGGGAGGCCGCACAGATACGCAGTATTTT; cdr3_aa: CASIRAAGGRTDTQYF
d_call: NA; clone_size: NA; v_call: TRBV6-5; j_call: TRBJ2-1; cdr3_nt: TGTGCCAGCAAAGGGGCTAGGGTTGGAAATGAGCAGTTCTTC; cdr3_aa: CASKGARVGNEQFF
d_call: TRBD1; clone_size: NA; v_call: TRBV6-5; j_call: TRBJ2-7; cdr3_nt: TGTGCCAGCAGCCCCGGACAGGCCTCCTACGAGCAGTACTTC; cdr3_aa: CASSPGQASYEQYF
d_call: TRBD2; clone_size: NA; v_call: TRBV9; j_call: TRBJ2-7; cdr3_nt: TGTGCCAGCAGCCCCGGGACTAGCTCCTACGAGCAGTACTTC; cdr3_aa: CASSPGTSSYEQYF
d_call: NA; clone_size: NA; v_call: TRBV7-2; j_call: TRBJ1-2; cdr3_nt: TGTGCCAGCAGCTTAGTTGGGGGAGGGAATGGCTACACCTTC; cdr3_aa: CASSLVGGGNGYTF
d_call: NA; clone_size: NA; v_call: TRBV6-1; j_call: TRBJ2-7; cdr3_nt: TGTGCCAGCAGTGAAGTCGGGCAGGGGACGGCATGGGAGCAGTACTTC; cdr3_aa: CASSEVGQGTAWEQYF
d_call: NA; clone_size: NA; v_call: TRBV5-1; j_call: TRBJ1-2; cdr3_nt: TGCGCCAGCAGCTTGGCCTCGGCAGCGGGGGCGGTCTACACCTTC; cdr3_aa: CASSLASAAGAVYTF
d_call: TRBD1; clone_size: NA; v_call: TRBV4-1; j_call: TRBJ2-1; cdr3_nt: TGCGCCAGCAGCCAGGAAGGACAGGGAAGGGGTGAGCAGTTCTTC; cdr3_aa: CASSQEGQGRGEQFF
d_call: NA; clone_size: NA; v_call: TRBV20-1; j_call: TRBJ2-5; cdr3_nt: TGCAGCATGGACACTCAAGAGACCCAGTACTTC; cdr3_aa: CSMDTQETQYF
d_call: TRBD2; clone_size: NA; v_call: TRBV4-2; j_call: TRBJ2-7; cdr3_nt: TGTGCCAGCAGCCAAGATGGGGGACTAGCGGCCCCGTTCTCCTACGAGCAGTACTTC; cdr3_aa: CASSQDGGLAAPFSYEQYF
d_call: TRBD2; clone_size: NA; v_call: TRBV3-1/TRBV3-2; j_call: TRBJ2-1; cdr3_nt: TGTGCCAGCAGCCAAACGACTAGCGCCTCCTACAATGAGCAGTTCTTC; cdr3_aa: CASSQTTSASYNEQFF
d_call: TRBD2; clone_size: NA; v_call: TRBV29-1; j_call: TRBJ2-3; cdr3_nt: TGCAGCGCTGGGACTAGCGGCACAGATACGCAGTATTTT; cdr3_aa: CSAGTSGTDTQYF
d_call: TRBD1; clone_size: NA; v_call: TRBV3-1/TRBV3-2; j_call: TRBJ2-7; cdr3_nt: TGTGCCAGCAGCCGATCCGGGACAGGGGCGGACGAGCAGTACTTC; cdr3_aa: CASSRSGTGADEQYF
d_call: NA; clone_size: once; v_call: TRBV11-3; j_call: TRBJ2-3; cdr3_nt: TGTGCCAGCAGCTTCAGTGCCGACACAGATACGCAGTATTTT; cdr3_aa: CASSFSADTDTQYF
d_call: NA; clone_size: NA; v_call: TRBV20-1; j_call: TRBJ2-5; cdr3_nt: TGCAGTGCGGCGGGTATGGAGACCCAGTACTTC; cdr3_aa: CSAAGMETQYF
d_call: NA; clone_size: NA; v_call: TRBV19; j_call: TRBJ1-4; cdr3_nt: TGTGCCAGCTGTCGGACAGATGCAACTAATGAAAAACTGTTTTTT; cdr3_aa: CASCRTDATNEKLFF
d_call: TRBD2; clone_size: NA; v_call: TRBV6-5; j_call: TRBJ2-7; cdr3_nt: TGTGCCAGCAGTAAAACTAGCGGGAGGACCTACGAGCAGTACTTC; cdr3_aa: CASSKTSGRTYEQYF
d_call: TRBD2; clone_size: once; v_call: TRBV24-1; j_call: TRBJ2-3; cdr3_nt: TGTGCCACCAGTGTCCCGGGAGGGTGGATGACAGATACGCAGTATTTT; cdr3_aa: CATSVPGGWMTDTQYF
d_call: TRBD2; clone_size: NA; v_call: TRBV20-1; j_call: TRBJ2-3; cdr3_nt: TGCAGTGCTAGTGGACTAGCGGGAAAGGAGGCAGATACGCAGTATTTT; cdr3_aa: CSASGLAGKEADTQYF
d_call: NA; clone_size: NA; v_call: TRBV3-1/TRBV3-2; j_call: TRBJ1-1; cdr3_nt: TGTGCCAGCAGCCTATCAGGGGATCGGGCTGAAGCTTTCTTT; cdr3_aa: CASSLSGDRAEAFF
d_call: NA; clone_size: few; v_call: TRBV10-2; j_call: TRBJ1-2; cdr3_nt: TGCGCCAGCAATGGGGGGAACTATGGCTACACCTTC; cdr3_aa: CASNGGNYGYTF
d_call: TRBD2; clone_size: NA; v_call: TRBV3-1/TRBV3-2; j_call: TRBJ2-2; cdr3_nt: TGTGCCAGCAGCCAAGGACTAGCGGGGAACACCGGGGAGCTGTTTTTT; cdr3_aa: CASSQGLAGNTGELFF
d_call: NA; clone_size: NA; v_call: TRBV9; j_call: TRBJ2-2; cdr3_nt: TGTGCCAGCAGCGTAGGAGGCTACACCGGGGAGCTGTTTTTT; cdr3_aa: CASSVGGYTGELFF
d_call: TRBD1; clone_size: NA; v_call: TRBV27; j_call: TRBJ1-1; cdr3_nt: TGTGCCAGCAGTTTATACAGGGGGCGGGACACTGAAGCTTTCTTT; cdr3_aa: CASSLYRGRDTEAFF
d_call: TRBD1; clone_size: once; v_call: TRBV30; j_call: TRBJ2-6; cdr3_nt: TGTGCCTACCTCCCGGGACAGGGGTTGTCGGGGGCCAACGTCCTGACTTTC; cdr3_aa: CAYLPGQGLSGANVLTF
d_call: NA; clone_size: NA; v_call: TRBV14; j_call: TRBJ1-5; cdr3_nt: TGTGCCAGCAGCCAAGTACGGGGGCCCCAGCATTTT; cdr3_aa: CASSQVRGPQHF
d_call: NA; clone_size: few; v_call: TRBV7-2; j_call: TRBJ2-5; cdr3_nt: TGTGCCAGCAGCCTTGGTCCCCTGCGGGGAAGAGAGACCCAGTACTTC; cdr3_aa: CASSLGPLRGRETQYF
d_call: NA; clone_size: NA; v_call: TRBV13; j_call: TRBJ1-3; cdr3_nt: TGTGCCAGCAGCATGGACATCGGAAACACCATATATTTT; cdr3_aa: CASSMDIGNTIYF
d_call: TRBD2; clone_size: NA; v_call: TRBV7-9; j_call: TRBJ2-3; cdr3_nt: TGTGCCAGCAGCTCCCCAGCGGGAGGCCCCACAGATACGCAGTATTTT; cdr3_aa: CASSSPAGGPTDTQYF
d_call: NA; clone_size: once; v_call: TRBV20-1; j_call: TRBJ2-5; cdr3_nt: TGCAGTGCTAGTGGTCCGGCGGGGGAGACCCAGTACTTC; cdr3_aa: CSASGPAGETQYF
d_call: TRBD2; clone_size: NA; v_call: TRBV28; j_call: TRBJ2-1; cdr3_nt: TGTGCCAGCAGTTCTACGTTTAGCGGGGTTTTGGGGGGCGAGCAGTTCTTC; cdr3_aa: CASSSTFSGVLGGEQFF
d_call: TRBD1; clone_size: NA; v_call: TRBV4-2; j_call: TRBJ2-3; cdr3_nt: TGTGCCAGCAGCCTCACCCCTCACGGACAGGGATCCCCAGATACGCAGTATTTT; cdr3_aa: CASSLTPHGQGSPDTQYF
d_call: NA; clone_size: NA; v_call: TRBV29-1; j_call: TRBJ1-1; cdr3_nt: TGCAGCGTTGTAGGGGCCAAAGAAGCTTTCTTT; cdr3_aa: CSVVGAKEAFF
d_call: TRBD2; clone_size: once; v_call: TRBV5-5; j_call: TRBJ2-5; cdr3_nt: TGTGCCAGCAGCCTCACGCCGACTAGCTACCAAGAGACCCAGTACTTC; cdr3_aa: CASSLTPTSYQETQYF
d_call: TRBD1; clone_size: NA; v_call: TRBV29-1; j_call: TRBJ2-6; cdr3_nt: TGCAGCGTTCAGGGGGCGGTTGGGGCCAACGTCCTGACTTTC; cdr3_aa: CSVQGAVGANVLTF
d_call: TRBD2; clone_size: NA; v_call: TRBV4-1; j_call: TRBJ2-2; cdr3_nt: TGCGCCAGCAGGGCGGGAGAGAACACCGGGGAGCTGTTTTTT; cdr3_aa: CASRAGENTGELFF
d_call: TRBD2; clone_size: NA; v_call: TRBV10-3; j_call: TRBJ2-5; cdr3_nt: TGTGCCATCAGTGAGTCCCGACGGACTAGCGGGAGTGGCGAGACCCAGTACTTC; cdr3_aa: CAISESRRTSGSGETQYF